The entry below describes one T cell receptor (beta chain). PBMCs were stained for CD3, CD4 and CD8, and CD4+ and CD8+ T cells were sorted. This entry belongs to a study of CD8+ T cells in alopecia areata. The CDR3 runs 13 residues. Per the germline V gene, CDR1 is SQVTM and CDR2 is ANQGSEA. Trimming removed 4 bases at V and 3 bases at J, with 12 bases between. The authors extracted RNA and reverse transcribed it into cDNA as the sequencing template. Data came from immunoSEQ multiplex PCR; TCRdb stores just in-frame clones and leaves some out. Among 100,000 to 120,000 clones listed, under 60% were seen once.

Sequenced sample: NKG2D-low CD8+ T cells sorted from blood. The sequence came from a human donor with alopecia areata. The V call is TRBV29-1, the J call TRBJ1-1; tentatively, D is TRBD1 (5 bases). CDR3 nucleotide sequence: TGCAGCGTTGCGGTGGGAGGGGACACTGAAGCTTTCTTT. Translating gives CSVAVGGDTEAFF.